Included here is one TCR beta chain sequence, with context. This specimen belongs to a study of Ad26.COV2.S vaccination and SARS-CoV-2 variants. Generated by immunoSEQ multiplex PCR, the TCRdb table keeps only in-frame clones and is missing some. The sample lists hundreds of thousands of clones, about 89% occurring once. The treatment denotes: approximately 18 received Ad26.COV2.S at low or high dose, single or two shots; five or six received placebo; per-sample allocation not given. Specimens were obtained on day 63 following the first vaccine or placebo injection. An adult aged 18-55 years in Boston served as the donor. The sample here was peripheral blood, taken in a trial of Ad26.COV2.S vaccine versus placebo. This TCR was recovered from a person aged 18 to 59 who received the Ad26.COV2.S COVID-19 vaccine or a placebo.

CDR3 DNA: TGTGCCAGCAGTTACTACGGACAGGCCGCGGTTTCACCCCTCCACTTT. Residues: CASSYYGQAAVSPLHF. The chain combines TRBV6-2 or TRBV6-3 with TRBJ1-6; TRBD1 agrees at 7 bases. Trimming at V came to 1 base and at J to 9 bases, leaving 9 bases not matched to a gene. The CDR3 extends over 16 amino acids. Looked up from germline, CDR1 is MNHEY and CDR2 is SVGEGT.